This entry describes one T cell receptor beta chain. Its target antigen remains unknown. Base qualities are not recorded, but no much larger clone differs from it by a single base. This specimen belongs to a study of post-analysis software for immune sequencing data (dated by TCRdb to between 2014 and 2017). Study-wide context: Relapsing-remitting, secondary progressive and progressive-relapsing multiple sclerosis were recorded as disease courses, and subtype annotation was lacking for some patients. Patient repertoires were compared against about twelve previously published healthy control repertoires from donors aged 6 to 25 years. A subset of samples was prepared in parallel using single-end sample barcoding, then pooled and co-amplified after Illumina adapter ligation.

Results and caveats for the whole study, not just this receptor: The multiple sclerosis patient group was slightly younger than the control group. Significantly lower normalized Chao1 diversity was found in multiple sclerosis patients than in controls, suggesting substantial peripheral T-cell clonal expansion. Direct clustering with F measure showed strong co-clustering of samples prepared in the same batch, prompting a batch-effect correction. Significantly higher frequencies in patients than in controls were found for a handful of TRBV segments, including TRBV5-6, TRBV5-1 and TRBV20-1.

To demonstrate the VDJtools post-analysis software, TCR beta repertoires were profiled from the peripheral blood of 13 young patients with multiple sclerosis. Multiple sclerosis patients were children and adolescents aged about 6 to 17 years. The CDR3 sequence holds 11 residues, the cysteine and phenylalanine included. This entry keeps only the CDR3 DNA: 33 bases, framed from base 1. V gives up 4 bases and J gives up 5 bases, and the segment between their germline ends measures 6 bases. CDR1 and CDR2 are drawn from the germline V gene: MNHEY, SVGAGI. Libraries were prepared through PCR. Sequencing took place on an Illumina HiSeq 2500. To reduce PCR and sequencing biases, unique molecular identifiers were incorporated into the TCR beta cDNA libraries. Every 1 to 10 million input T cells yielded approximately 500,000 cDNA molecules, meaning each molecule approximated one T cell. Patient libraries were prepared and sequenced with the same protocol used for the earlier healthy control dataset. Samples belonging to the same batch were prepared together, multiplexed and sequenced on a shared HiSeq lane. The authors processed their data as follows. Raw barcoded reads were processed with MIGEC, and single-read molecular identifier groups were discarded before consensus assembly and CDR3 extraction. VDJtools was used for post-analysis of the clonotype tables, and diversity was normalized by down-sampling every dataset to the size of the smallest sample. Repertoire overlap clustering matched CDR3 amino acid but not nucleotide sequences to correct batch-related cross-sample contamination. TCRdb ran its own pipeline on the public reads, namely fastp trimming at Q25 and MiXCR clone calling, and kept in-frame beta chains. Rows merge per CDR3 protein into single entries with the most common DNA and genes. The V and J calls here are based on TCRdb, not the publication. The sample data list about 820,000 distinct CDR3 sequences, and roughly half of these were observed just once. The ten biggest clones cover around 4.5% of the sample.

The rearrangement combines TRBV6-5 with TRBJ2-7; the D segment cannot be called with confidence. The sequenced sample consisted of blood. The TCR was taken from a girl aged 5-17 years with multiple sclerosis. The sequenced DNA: TGTGCCAGCAGTTTCGGCCACGAGCAGTACTTC. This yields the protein CASSFGHEQYF.